The clone carrying this TCR beta chain was counted at least ten times. Conversion of TCR transcripts into cDNA relied on 5'RACE template switching, which added a universal primer site and UMIs. MiXCR, applied by TCRdb to the 5' RACE reads, yields one record per CDR3 protein. This sample has a few hundred thousand distinct CDR3 sequences, with 3.5% to 4.5% found just once. The J segment lost 8 bases and the V segment lost 2 bases, leaving 6 bases of the junction unmatched. There are 15 residues in the CDR3. Germline V gene lookup returns CDR1 SGHTA and CDR2 FQGNSA. This sample was taken from a study of T cells after yellow fever vaccination.

This chain joins TRBV7-2 and TRBJ2-4, with TRBD2 matching over 10 bases. The material was PBMCs, obtained 5 days after the yellow fever booster vaccination. This TCR derives from a man between 18 and 35 years old who received the YFV17D yellow fever vaccine. Here the CDR3 reads CASSLPSGGSYIQYF. CDR3 sequence (DNA): TGTGCCAGCAGCTTACCTAGCGGGGGTTCATACATTCAGTACTTC.